This entry lists 20 T cell receptor beta chains sequenced from one sample in a study of OX40 agonist ivuxolimab in advanced cancers. Profiled with immunoSEQ multiplex PCR; TCRdb holds only in-frame clones, not every one. Counted here are 90,000 to 95,000 clones, 80% to 85% occurring once; the ten biggest clones make up more than 0.95%. Source: CD4+ or CD8+ T cells sorted from blood, taken in a trial of the OX40 agonist ivuxolimab. These receptors originate from an adult with an advanced solid tumor such as melanoma, head and neck, liver or kidney cancer.

This chain links TRBV7-2 with TRBJ1-4; 8 bases are a match to TRBD1. Germline CDR1 and CDR2: SGHTA and FQGNSA. With V trimmed by 5 bases and J by 7 bases, 6 bases remained unmatched. The CDR3 consists of 14 residues. CDR3 in DNA: TGTGCCAGCAGCCCCGGACAGGGCTTTGAAAAACTGTTTTTT. Amino acids: CASSPGQGFEKLFF. The variable domain in full, completed from reference TRBV7-2 and TRBJ1-4, reads GAGVSQSPSNKVTEKGKDVELRCDPISGHTALYWYRQSLGQGLEFLIYFQGNSAPDKSGLPSDRFSAERTGGSVSTLTIQRTQQEDSAVYLCASSPGQGFEKLFFGSGTQLSVL.

The rearrangement joins TRBV19 to TRBJ1-5; no firm D call. V dropped 5 bases and J dropped 0 bases, with 8 bases sitting between them. Looked up from germline, CDR1 is LNHDA and CDR2 is SQIVND (reference sequence). The CDR3 contains 14 residues. CDR3 sequence: CASSARLSNQPQHF. The CDR3 nucleotides read TGTGCCAGTAGTGCGAGACTTAGCAATCAGCCCCAGCATTTT. The complete variable domain, with remaining parts taken from reference TRBV19 and TRBJ1-5, reads DGGITQSPKYLFRKEGQNVTLSCEQNLNHDAMYWYRQDPGQGLRLIYYSQIVNDFQKGDIAEGYSVSREKKESFPLTVTSAQKNPTAFYLCASSARLSNQPQHFGDGTRLSIL.

The chain uses TRBV11-2 and TRBJ2-2; D ambiguous. V lost 2 bases and J 0 bases, leaving 4 bases between the germline ends. This CDR3 spans 14 amino acids. The V gene's germline CDR1 is SGHAT and CDR2 FQNNGV. In DNA form, the CDR3 reads TGTGCCAGCAGCTTAAAGCCGAACACCGGGGAGCTGTTTTTT. Amino acid sequence: CASSLKPNTGELFF.

The chain links TRBV6-6 to TRBJ1-6; 8 nucleotides align to TRBD1. Germline V gene sequence: CDR1 MNHNY, CDR2 SVGAGI (reference sequence). Trimming took 6 bases from V and 7 from J; bases not matched to a gene: 5. CDR3 length equals 14 residues. CDR3 sequence (DNA): TGTGCCAGCAGGGATCGACAGGGGAATTCACCCCTCCACTTT. This translates into CASRDRQGNSPLHF.

J is TRBJ2-7 and V is TRBV7-2; D is possibly TRBD2 (7 bases). Per germline, CDR1 SGHTA and CDR2 FQGNSA. The germline V and J ends were trimmed by 3 bases and 4 bases, with 16 bases remaining between them. The CDR3 runs to 15 residues. As DNA, the CDR3 is TGTGCCAGCAGCTTGGGGGGGGAACAGGGATACGAGCAGTACTTC. This codes for CASSLGGEQGYEQYF.

V and J are TRBV7-8 and TRBJ2-5, with D possibly TRBD1 on 6 matching bases. The last part of the DNA fits TRBJ2-7 better; the J call may be wrong. Germline V gene sequence: CDR1 SGHVS, CDR2 FQNEAQ. CDR3 length equals 15 residues. The CDR3 reads CASSLALDSWAEQYF. The CDR3 DNA reads as TGTGCCAGCAGCTTAGCCCTGGACAGCTGGGCCGAGCAGTACTTC.

The chain links TRBV29-1 to TRBJ1-5; TRBD1 might be the D (5 bases). From germline, CDR1 is SQVTM and CDR2 ANQGSEA. The CDR3 is 15 residues long. The ends were cut back, 7 bases at V and 6 bases at J, with 22 bases in the middle. The CDR3 is CSAGDGSYGSQPQHF. The CDR3 DNA is TGCAGCGCTGGGGACGGATCCTACGGAAGTCAGCCCCAGCATTTT.

This chain uses TRBV5-4 with TRBJ2-1, with D possibly TRBD1 on 7 matching bases. V lost 2 bases and J lost 4, with 13 bases in between. Germline CDR1 reads SGHNT; CDR2 reads YYREEE (reference sequence). The CDR3 runs to 15 residues. The CDR3 loop reads CASSFGGGEYNEQFF. As DNA, the CDR3 is TGTGCCAGCAGCTTTGGAGGGGGCGAGTACAATGAGCAGTTCTTC. Drawing the rest from reference TRBV5-4 and TRBJ2-1, the complete variable domain is ETGVTQSPTHLIKTRGQQVTLRCSSQSGHNTVSWYQQALGQGPQFIFQYYREEENGRGNFPPRFSGLQFPNYSSELNVNALELDDSALYLCASSFGGGEYNEQFFGPGTRLTVL.

The chain uses TRBV7-3 and TRBJ2-1; D unresolved. V dropped 5 bases and J dropped 5 bases, with 13 bases sitting between them. Germline CDR1 is SGHTA and CDR2 is FQGTGA. The CDR3 spans 14 residues. CDR3 residues: CASSPRGLHNEQFF. In DNA, the CDR3 is TGTGCCAGCAGCCCCCGTGGGCTTCACAATGAGCAGTTCTTC.

This chain uses TRBV7-8 with TRBJ1-5, with D tentatively TRBD1 (5 bases). V was trimmed by 3 bases and J by 4 bases, leaving 10 bases between them. The germline V gene encodes CDR1 SGHVS and CDR2 FQNEAQ. The CDR3 length is 14 residues. The CDR3 sequence: CASSFGASNQPQHF. Written as DNA, the CDR3 is TGTGCCAGCAGCTTCGGGGCGTCTAATCAGCCCCAGCATTTT.

The rearrangement links TRBV5-4 to TRBJ1-2; a possible D gene is TRBD1 (5 bases). The CDR3 runs to 14 residues. Trimming left V 2 bases short and J 1 base short, with 9 bases between. CDR1 SGHNT and CDR2 YYREEE come from the germline V gene (reference sequence). The CDR3 here is CASSFRGGNYGYTF. The CDR3, as DNA: TGTGCCAGCAGCTTTAGGGGAGGTAACTATGGCTACACCTTC.

V gene TRBV5-1 combines with J gene TRBJ1-1; D is unclear. The CDR3 extends over 12 amino acids. Trimming cost V 3 bases and J 3 bases, with 6 bases left between them. Germline values: CDR1 SGHRS, CDR2 YFSETQ. Here the CDR3 DNA reads TGCGCCAGCAGCTCGGATTACACTGAAGCTTTCTTT. This translates into CASSSDYTEAFF.

In this sample, this clone turned up once. V usage is TRBV28 and J usage is TRBJ2-2, with no clear D. Between the trimmed V and J ends, which lost 9 bases and 7 bases, there was a span of 15 bases. This CDR3 is 13 amino acids long. Per the germline V gene, CDR1 is MDHEN and CDR2 is SYDVKM. The DNA for the CDR3 is TGTGCCAGTAGGACCCCCGGGCGCGGGGAGCTGTTTTTT. Translated, it gives CASRTPGRGELFF.

The chain joins TRBV6-6 to TRBJ1-2; TRBD1 matches at 10 bases. The CDR3 has 14 residues. Looked up from germline, CDR1 is MNHNY and CDR2 is SVGAGI (reference sequence). Trimming removed 6 bases from V and 4 bases from J; junction bases left unmatched: 5. The CDR3 protein is CASREDRGLYGYTF. DNA for the CDR3: TGTGCCAGCAGAGAAGACAGGGGGCTCTATGGCTACACCTTC.

V and J are TRBV11-2 and TRBJ2-3; 7 bases fit TRBD2. This CDR3 comprises 13 residues. The V and J ends lost 5 bases and 7 bases, in that order; junction bases with no gene match: 6. CDR1 and CDR2 from the germline V gene are SGHAT and FQNNGV. CDR3 loop: CASSPGGRNTQYF. CDR3 DNA: TGTGCCAGCAGCCCCGGGGGGAGGAATACGCAGTATTTT. The complete variable domain, with remaining parts taken from reference TRBV11-2 and TRBJ2-3, reads EAGVAQSPRYKIIEKRQSVAFWCNPISGHATLYWYQQILGQGPKLLIQFQNNGVVDDSQLPKDRFSAERLKGVDSTLKIQPAKLEDSAVYLCASSPGGRNTQYFGPGTRLTVL.

This chain connects TRBV14 to TRBJ1-3, with D uncertain. Germline V gives CDR1 SGHDN, CDR2 FVKESK. This CDR3 is 13 amino acids long. Trimming removed 9 bases at V and 4 bases at J, with 13 bases between. DNA for the CDR3: TGTGCCAGTCGACTAGCGGGGGGAAACACCATATATTTT. Translating gives CASRLAGGNTIYF.

In DNA form, the CDR3 reads TGTGCCAGCAGCTTAGCGCTACCAGGAGGCGAGCAGTACGTC. Translation: CASSLALPGGEQYV. The chain joins TRBV7-9 to TRBJ2-7, with a tentative D call TRBD2 (5 bases). The ends were cut back, 0 bases at V and 6 bases at J, with 12 bases in the middle. The CDR3 sequence is 14 residues long. Per the germline V gene, CDR1 is SEHNR and CDR2 is FQNEAQ (reference sequence).

V is TRBV29-1 and J is TRBJ1-2; D not resolved. Per the germline V gene, CDR1 is SQVTM and CDR2 is ANQGSEA. The CDR3 spans 11 residues. Trimming took 2 bases from V and 7 from J, leaving 8 bases between them. CDR3 loop: CSVEQDGGYTF. DNA of the CDR3: TGCAGCGTTGAACAGGATGGTGGCTACACCTTC.

The chain recombines TRBV9 with TRBJ1-2, with 10 nucleotides matching TRBD1. The CDR3 spans 16 residues. V lost 0 bases to trimming and J lost 2 bases; unmatched junction nucleotides: 4. Germline V gene sequence: CDR1 SGDLS, CDR2 YYNGEE. The CDR3 region has the DNA TGTGCCAGCAGCGTAGAGGGACAGGGGTTAAACTATGGCTACACCTTC. Its protein product is CASSVEGQGLNYGYTF.

The count of this clone is one. J is TRBJ1-2 and V is TRBV4-3; 7 bases are a match to TRBD1. Germline V gene lookup returns CDR1 LGHNA and CDR2 YSLEER. This CDR3 is built from 15 residues. V lost 1 base to trimming and J lost 4 bases; unmatched junction nucleotides: 6. The CDR3: CASSQGRQGPYGYTF. The CDR3 DNA sequence: TGCGCCAGCAGCCAAGGAAGACAGGGACCCTATGGCTACACCTTC.